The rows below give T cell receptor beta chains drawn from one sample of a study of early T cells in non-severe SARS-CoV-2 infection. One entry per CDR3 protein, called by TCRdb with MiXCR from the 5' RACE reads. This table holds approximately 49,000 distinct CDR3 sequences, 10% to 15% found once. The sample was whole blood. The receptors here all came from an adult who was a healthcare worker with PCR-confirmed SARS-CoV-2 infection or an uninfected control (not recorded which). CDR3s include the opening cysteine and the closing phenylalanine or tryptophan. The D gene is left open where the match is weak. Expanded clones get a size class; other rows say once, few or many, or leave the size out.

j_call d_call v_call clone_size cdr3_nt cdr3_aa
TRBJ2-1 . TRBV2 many TGTGCCAGCAGTGAGGGAAATGCTAATGAGCAGTTCTTC CASSEGNANEQFF
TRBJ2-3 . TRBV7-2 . TGTGCCAGCAGCTTCACCAGCGGGTACACAGATACGCAGTATTTT CASSFTSGYTDTQYF
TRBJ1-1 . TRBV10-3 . TGTGCCATCGACGGGGGGATGAACACTGAAGCTTTCTTT CAIDGGMNTEAFF
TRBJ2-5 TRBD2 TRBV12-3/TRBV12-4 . TGTGCCAGCAGAGGAGCCGTGACTAGCGCCCTTGGGACCCAGTACTTC CASRGAVTSALGTQYF
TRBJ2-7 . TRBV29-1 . TGCAGCGTTGAAGCGGGGTACTCCTACGAGCAGTACTTC CSVEAGYSYEQYF
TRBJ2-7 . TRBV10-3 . TGTGCCATCAGTGATCCTGGCGGGGAGTACGAGCAGTACTTC CAISDPGGEYEQYF
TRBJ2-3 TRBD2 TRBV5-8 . TGTGCCAGCAGCTTTGGACTAGCGGTCACAGATACGCAGTATTTT CASSFGLAVTDTQYF
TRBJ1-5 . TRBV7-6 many TGTGCCAGCAGCTCACTGGACAGCAATCAGCCCCAGCATTTT CASSSLDSNQPQHF
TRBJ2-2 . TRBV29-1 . TGCAGCGTTGAACTGAACACCGGGGAGCTGTTTTTT CSVELNTGELFF
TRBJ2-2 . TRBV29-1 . TGCAGCGTTGTAGCTCAAGGGTCCACCGGGGAGCTGTTTTTT CSVVAQGSTGELFF
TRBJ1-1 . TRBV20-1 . TGCAGTGCTAAGGGGGGCGCCACTGAAGCTTTCTTT CSAKGGATEAFF
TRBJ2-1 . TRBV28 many TGTGCCAGCAGTTTATTGTTGGCTCTAAATGAGCAGTTCTTC CASSLLLALNEQFF
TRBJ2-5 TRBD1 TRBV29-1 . TGCAGCGTTGAAGATCGGACAGGGGTAGAGACCCAGTACTTC CSVEDRTGVETQYF
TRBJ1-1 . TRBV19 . TGTGCCAGTAGTATAGGTATGAACACTGAAGCTTTCTTT CASSIGMNTEAFF
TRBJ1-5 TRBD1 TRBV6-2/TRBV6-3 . TGTGCCAGCACCACAGGGGGTTATCAGCCCCAGCATTTT CASTTGGYQPQHF
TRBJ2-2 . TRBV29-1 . TGCAGCGTTGGAAGGGATACCGGGGAGCTGTTTTTT CSVGRDTGELFF
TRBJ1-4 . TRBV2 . TGTGCCAGCAGTGACGCGGCAGGGGAAGAAAAACTGTTTTTT CASSDAAGEEKLFF
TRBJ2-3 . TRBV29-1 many TGCAGCGTCCAAATCCACCCGGGGCCAGATACGCAGTATTTT CSVQIHPGPDTQYF
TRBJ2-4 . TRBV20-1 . TGCAGTGCTGCCCCCTTACAGGGCGGCATTCAGTACTTC CSAAPLQGGIQYF
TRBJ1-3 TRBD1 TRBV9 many TGTGCCAGCAGCGTAGAGGGGGCGTCTGGAAACACCATATATTTT CASSVEGASGNTIYF
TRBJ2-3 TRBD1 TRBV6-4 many TGTGCCAGCAGTGCCGGGACAGGGGCAGATACGCAGTATTTT CASSAGTGADTQYF
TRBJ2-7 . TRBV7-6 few TGTGCCAGCAGCTTAGAGGCGGGAAGCTACGAGCAGTACTTC CASSLEAGSYEQYF
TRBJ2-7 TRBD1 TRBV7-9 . TGTGCCAGCAGCTTAGGGACAGGGGGCGGCGAGCAGTACTTC CASSLGTGGGEQYF
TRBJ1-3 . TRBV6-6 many TGTGCCAGCAGTTTTGACAGAGGAAACACCATATATTTT CASSFDRGNTIYF
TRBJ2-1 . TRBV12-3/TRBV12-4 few TGTGCCAGCAGCTTAGGAGTGAGCTACAATGAGCAGTTCTTC CASSLGVSYNEQFF
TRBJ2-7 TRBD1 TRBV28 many TGTGCCAGCACCACTTCCTCCGGGACAGGGTACTACGAGCAGTACTTC CASTTSSGTGYYEQYF
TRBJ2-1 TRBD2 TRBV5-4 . TGTGCCAGCAGCTTGGCTGGGACTAGCGGAGACAATGAGCAGTTCTTC CASSLAGTSGDNEQFF